This T cell receptor (beta chain) is drawn from a study of cytomegalovirus exposure and HLA in healthy donors. Across the study: The approximately 120 validation repertoires used the same platform as the 550 to 700 first-cohort repertoires (as reported by a later analysis).

General study findings and limits: In a later analysis, first-cohort TCR clusters were found to tend to co-occur in the approximately 110 validation repertoires. Most TCR sequences showed up rarely, but some public TCRs showed up in many donors.

Turning to this clone: The antigen is undetermined.

The CDR3 is 15 amino acids. Germline trimming cut 6 bases from V and 2 bases from J; bases unmatched to any gene: 6. Looked up from germline, CDR1 is MDHEN and CDR2 is SYDVKM. The table came from immunoSEQ multiplex PCR; TCRdb's copy has only in-frame clones and leaves some out. This sample carries 200,000 to 250,000 clones, about nine tenths of them seen once, and the ten largest clones take about 2%. This chain links TRBV28 with TRBJ1-5; 8 positions agree with TRBD1. The material sequenced was PBMCs. The receptor was derived from a woman younger than 35 in good health and CMV-seropositive. CDR3 sequence: CASRPDRGRNQPQHF. CDR3 DNA sequence: TGTGCCAGCAGGCCCGACAGGGGCCGCAATCAGCCCCAGCATTTT.